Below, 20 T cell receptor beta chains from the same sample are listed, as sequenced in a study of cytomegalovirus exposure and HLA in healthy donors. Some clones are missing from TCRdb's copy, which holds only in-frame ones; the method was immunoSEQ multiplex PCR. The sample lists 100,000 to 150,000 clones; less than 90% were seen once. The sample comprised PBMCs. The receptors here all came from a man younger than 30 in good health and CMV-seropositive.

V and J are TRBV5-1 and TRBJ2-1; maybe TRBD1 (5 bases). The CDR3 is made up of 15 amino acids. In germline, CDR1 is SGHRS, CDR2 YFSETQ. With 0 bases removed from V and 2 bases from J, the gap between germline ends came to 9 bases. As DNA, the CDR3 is TGCGCCAGCAGCTTGGGCAGGGTCACCTACAATGAGCAGTTCTTC. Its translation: CASSLGRVTYNEQFF.

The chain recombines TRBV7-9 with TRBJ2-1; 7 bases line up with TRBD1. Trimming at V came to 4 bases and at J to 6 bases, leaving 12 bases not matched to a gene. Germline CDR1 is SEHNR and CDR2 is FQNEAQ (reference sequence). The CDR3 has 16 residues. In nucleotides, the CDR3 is TGTGCCAGCAGCTCTACCTCGACAGGGAGAGGCAATGAGCAGTTCTTC. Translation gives CASSSTSTGRGNEQFF.

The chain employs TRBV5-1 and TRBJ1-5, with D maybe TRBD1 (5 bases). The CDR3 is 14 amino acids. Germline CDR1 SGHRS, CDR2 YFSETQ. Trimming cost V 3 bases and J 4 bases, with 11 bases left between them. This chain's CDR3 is CASSWGDGNQPQHF. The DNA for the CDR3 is TGCGCCAGCAGCTGGGGGGACGGTAATCAGCCCCAGCATTTT.

The CDR3 bases are TGCGCCAGCAGTGAGAGACAGGCACCAAGGGATGAGCAGTTCTTC. Translated, it gives CASSERQAPRDEQFF. The V and J genes are TRBV10-2 and TRBJ2-1, with D possibly being TRBD1 (6 bases). CDR1 is WSHSY, CDR2 SAAADI, per germline. V lost 2 bases to trimming and J lost 8 bases, with 16 bases between them. CDR3 length: 15 residues.

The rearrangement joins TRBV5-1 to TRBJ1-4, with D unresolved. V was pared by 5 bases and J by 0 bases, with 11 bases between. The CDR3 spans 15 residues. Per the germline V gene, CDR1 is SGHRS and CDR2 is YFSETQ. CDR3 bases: TGCGCCAGCAGAGAGACGGGTGCAACTAATGAAAAACTGTTTTTT. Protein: CASRETGATNEKLFF.

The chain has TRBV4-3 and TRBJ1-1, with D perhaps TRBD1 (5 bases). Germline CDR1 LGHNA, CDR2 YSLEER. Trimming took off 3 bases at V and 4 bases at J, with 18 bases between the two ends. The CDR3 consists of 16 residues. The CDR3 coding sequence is TGCGCCAGCAGCCATGGGATAGTGGGGGGGAGCACTGAAGCTTTCTTT. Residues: CASSHGIVGGSTEAFF.

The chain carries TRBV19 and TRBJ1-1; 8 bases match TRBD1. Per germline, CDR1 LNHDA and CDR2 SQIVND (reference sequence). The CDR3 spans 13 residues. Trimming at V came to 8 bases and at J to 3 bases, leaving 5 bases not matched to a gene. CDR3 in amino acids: CASGQGRYTEAFF. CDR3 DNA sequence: TGTGCCAGTGGACAGGGTAGGTACACTGAAGCTTTCTTT.

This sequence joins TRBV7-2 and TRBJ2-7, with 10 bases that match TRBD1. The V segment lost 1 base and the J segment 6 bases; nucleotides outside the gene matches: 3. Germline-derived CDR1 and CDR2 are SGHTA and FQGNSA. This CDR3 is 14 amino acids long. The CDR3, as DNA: TGTGCCAGCAGCTTAGACCGGGACAGGGGCGAGCAGTACTTC. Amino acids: CASSLDRDRGEQYF.

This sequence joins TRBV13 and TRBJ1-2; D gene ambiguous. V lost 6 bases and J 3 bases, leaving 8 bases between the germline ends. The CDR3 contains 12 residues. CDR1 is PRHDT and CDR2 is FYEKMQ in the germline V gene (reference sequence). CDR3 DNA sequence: TGTGCCAGCAGGTCAGAGGACTATGGCTACACCTTC. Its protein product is CASRSEDYGYTF. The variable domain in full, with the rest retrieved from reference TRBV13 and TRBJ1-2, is AAGVIQSPRHLIKEKRETATLKCYPIPRHDTVYWYQQGPGQDPQFLISFYEKMQSDKGSIPDRFSAQQFSDYHSELNMSSLELGDSALYFCASRSEDYGYTFGSGTRLTVV.

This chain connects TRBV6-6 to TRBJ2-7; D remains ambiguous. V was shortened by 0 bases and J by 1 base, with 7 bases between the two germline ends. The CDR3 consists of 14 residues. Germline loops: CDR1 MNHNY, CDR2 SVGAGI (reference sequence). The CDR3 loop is CASSYSKASYEQYF. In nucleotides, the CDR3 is TGTGCCAGCAGTTACTCGAAAGCATCCTACGAGCAGTACTTC.

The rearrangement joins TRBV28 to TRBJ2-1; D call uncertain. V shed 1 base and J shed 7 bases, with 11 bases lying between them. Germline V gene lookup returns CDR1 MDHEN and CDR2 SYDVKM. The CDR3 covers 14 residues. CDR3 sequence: CASSLFSTRNEQFF. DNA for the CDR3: TGTGCCAGCAGTTTATTTTCCACTCGAAATGAGCAGTTCTTC.

The CDR3 region is CSVEGGTEAFF. CDR3 in DNA: TGCAGCGTTGAGGGAGGCACTGAAGCTTTCTTT. The chain is built from TRBV29-1 and TRBJ1-1; no reliable D call. The germline V and J ends were trimmed by 3 bases and 4 bases, with 6 bases remaining between them. The germline V gene has CDR1 SQVTM and CDR2 ANQGSEA. The CDR3 covers 11 residues.

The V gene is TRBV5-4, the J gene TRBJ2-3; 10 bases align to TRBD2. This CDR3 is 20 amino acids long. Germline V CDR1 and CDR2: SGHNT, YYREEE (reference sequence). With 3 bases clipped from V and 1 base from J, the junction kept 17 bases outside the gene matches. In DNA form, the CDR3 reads TGTGCCAGCAGCTGGGTAAAGGGGAGCGGGGGGGCAAGGGGCACAGATACGCAGTATTTT. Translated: CASSWVKGSGGARGTDTQYF.

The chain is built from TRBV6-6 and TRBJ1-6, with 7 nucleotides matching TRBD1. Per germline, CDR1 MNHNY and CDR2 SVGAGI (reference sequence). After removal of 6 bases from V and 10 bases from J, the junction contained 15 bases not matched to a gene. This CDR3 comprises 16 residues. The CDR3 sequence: CASRPTGDSLGSPLHF. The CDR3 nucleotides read TGTGCCAGCAGACCCACAGGGGATTCGTTGGGATCACCCCTCCACTTT.

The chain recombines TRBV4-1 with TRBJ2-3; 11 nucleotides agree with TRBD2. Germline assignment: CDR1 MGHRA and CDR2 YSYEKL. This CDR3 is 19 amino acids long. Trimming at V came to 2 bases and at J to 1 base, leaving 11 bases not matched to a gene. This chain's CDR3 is CASSQPNLVTSGGTDTQYF. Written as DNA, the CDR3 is TGCGCCAGCAGCCAACCCAATCTAGTGACTAGCGGGGGCACAGATACGCAGTATTTT.

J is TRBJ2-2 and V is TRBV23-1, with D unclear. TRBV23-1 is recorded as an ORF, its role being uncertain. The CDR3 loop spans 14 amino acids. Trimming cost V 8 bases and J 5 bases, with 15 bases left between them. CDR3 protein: CASPLPSGTGELFF. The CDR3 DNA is TGCGCCAGCCCTCTCCCGTCGGGTACCGGGGAGCTGTTTTTT.

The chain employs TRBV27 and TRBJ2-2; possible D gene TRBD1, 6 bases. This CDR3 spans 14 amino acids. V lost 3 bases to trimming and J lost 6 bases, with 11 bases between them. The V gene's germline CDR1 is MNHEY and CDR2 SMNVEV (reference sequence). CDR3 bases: TGTGCCAGCAGTTTTGGGGGCGGATCCGGGGAGCTGTTTTTT. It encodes CASSFGGGSGELFF.

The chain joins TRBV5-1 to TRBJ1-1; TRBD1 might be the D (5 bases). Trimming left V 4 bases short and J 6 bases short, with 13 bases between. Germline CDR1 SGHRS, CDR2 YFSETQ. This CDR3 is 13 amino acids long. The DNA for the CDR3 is TGCGCCAGCAGCAATCAGGGAGGGCCTGAAGCTTTCTTT. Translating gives CASSNQGGPEAFF.

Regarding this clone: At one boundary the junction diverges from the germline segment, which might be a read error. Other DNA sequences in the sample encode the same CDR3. The CDR3 sequence: CASSPTGTGTEAFF. The CDR3 DNA reads TGTGCCAGCAGTCCGACAGGGACGGGGACTGAAGCCTTCTTT. V and J are TRBV27 and TRBJ1-1; 7 bases line up with TRBD1. CDR3 length: 14 residues. The germline gives CDR1 MNHEY, CDR2 SMNVEV (reference sequence).

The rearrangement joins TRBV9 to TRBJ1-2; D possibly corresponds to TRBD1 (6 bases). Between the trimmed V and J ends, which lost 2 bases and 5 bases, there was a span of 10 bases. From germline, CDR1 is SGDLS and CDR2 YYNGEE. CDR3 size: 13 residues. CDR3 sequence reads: CASSVEGVYGYTF. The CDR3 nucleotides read TGTGCCAGCAGCGTCGAGGGGGTGTATGGCTACACCTTC.